This T cell receptor (beta chain) was obtained from a study of spatial heterogeneity in lung cancer. Overall study: Each time, sequencing found more beta-chain sequences than alpha-chain sequences.

This clonotype was found many times. Its antigen remains unidentified. Time point defined: blood at routine non-recurrence follow-up after resection. Whole RNA obtained from tumor, nontumor lung or frozen PBMC underwent sequencing without sorting. Study-level results: Ubiquitous expanded tumor TCRs showed up in blood more at resection than follow-up.

V shed 6 bases and J shed 0 bases, with 7 bases lying between them. The CDR3 is 12 amino acids. The germline CDR1 and CDR2 sequences are DFQATT and SNEGSKA (reference sequence). TCR cDNA molecules each carried a unique molecular identifier. TCRdb re-derived calls from the 5' RACE reads in MiXCR, one entry per CDR3 protein. In the table there are about 15,000 distinct CDR3 sequences, approximately 6% of which are singletons. V usage is TRBV20-1 and J usage is TRBJ2-3; D unclear. The sample consisted of PBMCs, taken at follow-up. The receptor's source is a male donor with early-stage non-small cell lung cancer. The CDR3 sequence: CSATASTDTQYF. CDR3 bases: TGCAGTGCCACTGCTAGCACAGATACGCAGTATTTT.